The present T cell receptor beta chain was sequenced within a study of Ad26.COV2.S vaccination and SARS-CoV-2 variants. In this sample, this clone turned up once. Trimming removed 3 bases at V and 7 bases at J, with 10 bases between. Germline V gene sequence: CDR1 MRHNA, CDR2 SNTAGT. CDR3 size: 13 residues. Specified treatment: some 19 received Ad26.COV2.S at low or high dose, single or two shots; five or six received placebo; per-sample allocation not given. Each sample was drawn 63 days after the first injection (of vaccine or placebo). Here immunoSEQ multiplex PCR was the method, and the copy in TCRdb shows in-frame clones only, minus some. The sample has about 250,000 clones; about 89% are singletons.

The chain recombines TRBV6-4 with TRBJ1-5, with a tentative D call TRBD1 (5 bases). Specimen: peripheral blood, collected in a trial of Ad26.COV2.S vaccine versus placebo. The sequence derives from a person aged 18-65 years who received the Ad26.COV2.S COVID-19 vaccine or a placebo. The CDR3 sequence is CASSESGGQPQHF. The DNA for the CDR3 is TGTGCCAGCAGTGAATCGGGGGGGCAGCCCCAGCATTTT.